Shown below are 8 T cell receptor beta chains from a single sample sequenced in a study of PD-L1 blockade in urothelial cancer. Libraries were prepared by immunoSEQ multiplex PCR; TCRdb keeps only in-frame clonotypes and omits some of them. This table holds fewer than 50,000 clones, approximately 85% found once. Time point described: pretreatment peripheral blood. Sequenced here: PBMCs, sampled around atezolizumab (anti-PD-L1) treatment. The receptors stem from a man between 65 and 85 years old with urothelial cancer.

This clone was seen a handful of times. The chain employs TRBV2 and TRBJ1-1; no definite D call. Trimming took off 1 base at V and 0 bases at J, with 9 bases between the two ends. The CDR3 is made up of 15 amino acids. CDR1 and CDR2 from the germline V gene are SNHLY and FYNNEI. CDR3 sequence: CASSEGGFMNTEAFF. The CDR3 nucleotides are TGTGCCAGCAGTGAAGGTGGCTTTATGAACACTGAAGCTTTCTTT.

The genes are TRBV28 and TRBJ1-2; TRBD1 might be the D (5 bases). Germline-derived CDR1 and CDR2 are MDHEN and SYDVKM. The CDR3 runs 17 residues. V gave up 7 bases and J gave up 4 bases, with 25 bases separating them. CDR3 DNA: TGTGCCAGCAACAAAGTGACCTCCCAAGGGGTGTTCTATGGCTACACCTTC. Its protein is CASNKVTSQGVFYGYTF.

A remark on this clone: One end of the junction is discordant with germline, which a read error may explain. The gene calls are TRBV7-7 and TRBJ2-2; 8 positions agree with TRBD2. The V gene's germline CDR1 is SSHAT and CDR2 FNYEAQ (reference sequence). CDR3 length: 15 residues. This CDR3 is CASSVSGTSTGELFF. As DNA, the CDR3 is TGTGCTAGCAGCGTTAGCGGGACGAGCACCGGGGAGCTGTTTTTT.

This clone occurred once. V gene TRBV27 combines with J gene TRBJ2-5, with D possibly being TRBD2 (7 bases). Germline V gives CDR1 MNHEY, CDR2 SMNVEV (reference sequence). There are 15 residues in the CDR3. The V end lost 5 bases, the J end lost 2 bases, and 15 bases lay between the germline ends. In DNA form, the CDR3 reads TGTGCCAGCAGTCCCGCCGGGGGGCGGCAAGAGACCCAGTACTTC. Translating gives CASSPAGGRQETQYF.

The V gene is TRBV29-1, the J gene TRBJ2-3; weak D call: TRBD1 (6 bases). The germline gives CDR1 SQVTM, CDR2 ANQGSEA. The CDR3 contains 13 residues. Trimming left V 3 bases short and J 4 bases short, with 11 bases between. The CDR3 bases are TGCAGCGTTGACGCAGGGGTCGCAGATACGCAGTATTTT. Translation gives CSVDAGVADTQYF.

To note about this clone: This sample includes further DNA sequences coding for the same CDR3. The chain has TRBV13 and TRBJ2-7, with D uncertain. The germline V gene encodes CDR1 PRHDT and CDR2 FYEKMQ (reference sequence). The CDR3 is 13 amino acids. Trimming took 0 bases from V and 0 from J, leaving 3 bases between them. The CDR3 nucleotides are TGTGCCAGCAGCTTAGGCCTCTCCTACGAGCAGTACTTC. The encoded protein is CASSLGLSYEQYF.

This sequence joins TRBV5-4 and TRBJ2-5; a possible D gene is TRBD1 (5 bases). The CDR3 has 14 residues. The V end lost 4 bases, the J end lost 7 bases, and 17 bases lay between the germline ends. Germline-derived CDR1 and CDR2 are SGHNT and YYREEE (reference sequence). The CDR3 reads CASSILDIPGTQYF. The DNA of the CDR3 is TGTGCCAGCAGCATACTGGACATCCCAGGGACCCAGTACTTC.

V is TRBV27 and J is TRBJ2-7, with a tentative D call TRBD2 (6 bases). Germline V gives CDR1 MNHEY, CDR2 SMNVEV (reference sequence). The CDR3 sequence is 13 residues long. Trimming pared 4 bases from V and 1 base from J, leaving 8 bases between. In DNA, the CDR3 is TGTGCCAGCAGTTCGGGGACTTCCTACGAGCAGTACTTC. Its protein product is CASSSGTSYEQYF.